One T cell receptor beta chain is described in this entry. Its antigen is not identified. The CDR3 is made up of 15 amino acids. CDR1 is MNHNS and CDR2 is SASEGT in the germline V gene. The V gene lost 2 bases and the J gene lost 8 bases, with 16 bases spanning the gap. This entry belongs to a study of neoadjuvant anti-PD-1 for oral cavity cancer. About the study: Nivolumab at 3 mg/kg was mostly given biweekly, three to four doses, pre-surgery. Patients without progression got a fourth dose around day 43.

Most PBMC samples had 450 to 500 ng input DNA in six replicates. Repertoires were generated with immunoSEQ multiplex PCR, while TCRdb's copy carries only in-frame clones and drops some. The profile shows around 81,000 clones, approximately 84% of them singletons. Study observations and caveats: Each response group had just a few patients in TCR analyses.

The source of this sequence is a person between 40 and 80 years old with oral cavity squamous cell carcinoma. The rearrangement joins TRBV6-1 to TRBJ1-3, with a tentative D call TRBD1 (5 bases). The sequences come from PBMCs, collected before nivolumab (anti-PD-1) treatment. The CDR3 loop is CASSESGWVVHTIYF. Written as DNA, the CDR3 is TGTGCCAGCAGTGAATCAGGGTGGGTGGTGCACACCATATATTTT.